The T cell receptor (beta chain) under discussion was sequenced for a study of T cell repertoires in cytomegalovirus infection (dated by TCRdb to between 2018 and 2020). Regarding the complete study: Donor HLA type was relevant to the analysis, because carriage of CMV infection together with the matching HLA type was indicated by public TCR beta signatures. The paper's findings and limits, for the study overall: In both this cohort and an independent roughly 330-donor cohort, the cumulative frequency of public TCR beta family members distinguished carriers of CMV infection plus the relevant HLA type. The ex vivo response was dominated by HLA-C-restricted CMV-specific TCR beta clonotypes, and the single most frequent clonotype in two of eight donors was supplied by these HLA-C-restricted clonotypes.

The germline V gene gives CDR1 as MNHEY and CDR2 as SVGEGT. V loses 6 bases at its end and J loses 3 bases; junction bases beyond the gene matches: 6. From cysteine to phenylalanine, the CDR3 is 14 amino acids long. Just the 42-base CDR3 DNA is kept, in frame starting at base 1. TCRdb records Illumina HiSeq 1500 as the sequencer. Using fastp trimming at Q25 and MiXCR clonotype assembly, TCRdb reanalyzed the public sequencing data and kept in-frame beta chains. A single entry per CDR3 protein holds the most common genes and DNA from its merged rows. Recorded for this sample are approximately 630,000 distinct CDR3 sequences; about 24% of them occurred a single time. Of the sample, less than 10% falls within the top ten clones. This clonotype was recorded a few times. What antigen it recognizes has not been identified. No quality values exist for individual bases; no much larger clone is one base distant.

This TCR derives from a human donor in good health (CMV status not recorded). Some clones in this sample may be carry-over from other donors' samples. Recombination connected TRBV6-2 or TRBV6-3 to TRBJ1-2, with 8 central nucleotides matching TRBD1. Sequences were obtained from CD8+ T cells from PBMCs. The DNA sequence is TGTGCCAGCAGAGGACAGGGAGAGTACTATGGCTACACCTTC. Translated, it reads CASRGQGEYYGYTF.